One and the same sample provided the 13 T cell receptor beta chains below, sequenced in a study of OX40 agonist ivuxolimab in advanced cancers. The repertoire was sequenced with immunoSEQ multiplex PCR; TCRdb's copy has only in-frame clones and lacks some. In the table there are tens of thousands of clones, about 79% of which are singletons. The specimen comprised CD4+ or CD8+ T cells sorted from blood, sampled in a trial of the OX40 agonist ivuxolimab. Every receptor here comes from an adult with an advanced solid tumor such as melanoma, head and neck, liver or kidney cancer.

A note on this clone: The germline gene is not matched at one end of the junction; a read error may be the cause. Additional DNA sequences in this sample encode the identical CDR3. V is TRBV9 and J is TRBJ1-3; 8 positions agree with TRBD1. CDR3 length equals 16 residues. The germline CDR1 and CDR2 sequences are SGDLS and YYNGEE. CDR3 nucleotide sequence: TGTGCCAGCAGCTTAGGACAGGGATTAGGAGGAAACACCATATACTTT. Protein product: CASSLGQGLGGNTIYF.

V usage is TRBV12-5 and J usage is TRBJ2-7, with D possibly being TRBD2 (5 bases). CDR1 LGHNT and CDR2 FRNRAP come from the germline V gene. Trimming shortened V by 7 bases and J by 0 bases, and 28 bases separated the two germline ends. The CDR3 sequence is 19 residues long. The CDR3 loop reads CASAPGKDGVGPFSYEQYF. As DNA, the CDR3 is TGTGCTAGTGCCCCAGGAAAGGACGGGGTGGGTCCCTTCTCCTACGAGCAGTACTTC. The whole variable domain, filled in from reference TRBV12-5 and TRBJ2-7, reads DARVTQTPRHKVTEMGQEVTMRCQPILGHNTVFWYRQTMMQGLELLAYFRNRAPLDDSGMPKDRFSAEMPDATLATLKIQPSEPRDSAVYFCASAPGKDGVGPFSYEQYFGPGTRLTVT.

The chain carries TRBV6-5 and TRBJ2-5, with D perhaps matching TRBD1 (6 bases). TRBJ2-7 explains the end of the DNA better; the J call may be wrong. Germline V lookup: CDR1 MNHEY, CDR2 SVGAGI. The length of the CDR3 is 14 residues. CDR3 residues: CASIDAGVSDEQYF. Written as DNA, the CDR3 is TGTGCCAGTATTGATGCAGGGGTATCGGACGAGCAGTACTTC.

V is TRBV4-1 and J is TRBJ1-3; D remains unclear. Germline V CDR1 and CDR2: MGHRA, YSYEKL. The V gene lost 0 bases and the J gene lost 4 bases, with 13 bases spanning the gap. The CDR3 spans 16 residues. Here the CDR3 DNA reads TGCGCCAGCAGCCAAGAACTTGGAGGGAACGGAAACACCATATATTTT. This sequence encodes CASSQELGGNGNTIYF.

CDR3 amino acids: CAISPGLAGGPLFTDTQYF. The CDR3 DNA sequence: TGTGCCATCAGTCCGGGACTAGCGGGGGGGCCCCTTTTCACAGATACGCAGTATTTT. The chain recombines TRBV10-3 with TRBJ2-3, with 16 bases lining up with TRBD2. J gave up 2 bases and V 5 bases, and 10 bases lay outside the gene matches. The CDR3 sequence is 19 residues long. The germline V gene has CDR1 ENHRY and CDR2 SYGVKD.

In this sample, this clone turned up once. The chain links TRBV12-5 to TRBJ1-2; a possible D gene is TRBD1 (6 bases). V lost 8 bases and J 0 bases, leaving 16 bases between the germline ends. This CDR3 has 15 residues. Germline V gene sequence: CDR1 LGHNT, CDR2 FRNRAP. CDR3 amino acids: CASSSGTNSNYGYTF. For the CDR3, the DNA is TGTGCTAGTTCCTCCGGGACAAATTCTAACTATGGCTACACCTTC.

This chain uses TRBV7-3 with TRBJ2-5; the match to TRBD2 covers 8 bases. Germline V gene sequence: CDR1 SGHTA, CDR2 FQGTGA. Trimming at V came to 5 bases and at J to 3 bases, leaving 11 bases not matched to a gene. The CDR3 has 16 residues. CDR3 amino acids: CASSPPGLELKETQYF. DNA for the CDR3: TGTGCCAGCAGCCCACCGGGACTAGAATTAAAAGAGACCCAGTACTTC.

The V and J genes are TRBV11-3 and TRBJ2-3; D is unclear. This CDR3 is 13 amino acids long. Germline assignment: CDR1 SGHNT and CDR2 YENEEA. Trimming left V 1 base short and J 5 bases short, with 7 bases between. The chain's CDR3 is CASSLAGGDTQYF. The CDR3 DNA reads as TGTGCCAGCAGCTTAGCAGGTGGAGATACGCAGTATTTT.

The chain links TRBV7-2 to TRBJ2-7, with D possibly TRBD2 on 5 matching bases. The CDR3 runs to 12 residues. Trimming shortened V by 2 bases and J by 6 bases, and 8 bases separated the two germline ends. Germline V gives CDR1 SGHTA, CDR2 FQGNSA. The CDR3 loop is CASSLRGLEQYF. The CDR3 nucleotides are TGTGCCAGCAGCTTACGGGGTCTCGAGCAGTACTTC.

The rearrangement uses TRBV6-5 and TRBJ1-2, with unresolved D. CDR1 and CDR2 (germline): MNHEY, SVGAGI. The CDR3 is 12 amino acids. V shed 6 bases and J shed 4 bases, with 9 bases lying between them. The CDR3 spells CASSMDGYGYTF. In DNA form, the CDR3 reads TGTGCCAGCAGCATGGACGGCTATGGCTACACCTTC.

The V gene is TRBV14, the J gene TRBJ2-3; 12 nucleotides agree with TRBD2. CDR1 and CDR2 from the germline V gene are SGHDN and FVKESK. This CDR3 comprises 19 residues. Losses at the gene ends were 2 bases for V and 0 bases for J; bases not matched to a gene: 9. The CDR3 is CASSQLWLAGGESTDTQYF. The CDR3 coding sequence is TGTGCCAGCAGCCAACTTTGGCTAGCGGGGGGGGAGAGCACAGATACGCAGTATTTT.

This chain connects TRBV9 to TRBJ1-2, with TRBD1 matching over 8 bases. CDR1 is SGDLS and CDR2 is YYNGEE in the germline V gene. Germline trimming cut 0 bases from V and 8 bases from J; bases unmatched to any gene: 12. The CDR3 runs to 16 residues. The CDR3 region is CASSVVGGTGGNGYTF. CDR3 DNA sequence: TGTGCCAGCAGCGTAGTGGGGGGCACAGGGGGGAACGGCTACACCTTC.

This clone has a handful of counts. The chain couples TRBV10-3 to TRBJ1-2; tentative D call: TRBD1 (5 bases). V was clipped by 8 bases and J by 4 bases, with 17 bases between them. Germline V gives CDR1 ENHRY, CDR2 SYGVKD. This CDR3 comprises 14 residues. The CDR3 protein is CAIAQSRDGYGYTF. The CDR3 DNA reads TGTGCCATCGCCCAGTCCAGGGACGGCTATGGCTACACCTTC.